The entry below describes one T cell receptor (beta chain). It lacks a known antigen. No base qualities exist here, and no much larger clone lies one base off it. V is reduced by 2 bases and J by 4 bases, leaving a spacing of 8 bases between them. From cysteine to phenylalanine, the CDR3 is 13 amino acids long. Only the CDR3 DNA is retained, 39 bases long and in frame from the first base. CDR1 and CDR2 are read off the germline V gene as KGHSH and LQKENI. The data are from a study of cytomegalovirus exposure and HLA in healthy donors (dated by TCRdb to 2016 to 2017). Some background on the complete study: An earlier analysis of more than 550 of the donors reported approximately 260 Gb of sequence data and around 120 million unique TCR beta sequences obtained from 180 million or so T cells. An early release that covered fewer than 750 HLA-typed donors contained approximately 300 gigabases of sequencing data and 65 million to 100 million unique TCR sequences. Among the approximately 400 genotyped donors, about 85% belonged to the genetic ancestry cluster associated with self-reported Caucasian donors. The aim of the study was to test whether cataloging public T cell receptors could identify signatures of past pathogen exposure. The T cell repertoires of some 670 subjects were profiled by immunosequencing and related to cytomegalovirus serostatus. Besides the first cohort of around 700 subjects, a separate validation cohort made up of 120 different subjects was used. To predict cytomegalovirus infection status, the study combined high-throughput TCR immunosequencing, statistical association of individual TCRs with disease status, and machine learning. To study patterns of TCR occurrence, a later analysis re-analyzed previously published TCR beta repertoires from 700 or so donors and added high-resolution HLA genotyping. Rather than using new phenotypic data, the later analysis identified candidate immune exposures from TCR beta sequences and from how often those sequences occurred across donors. In an earlier analysis of a few hundred of the donors, high-throughput TCR beta sequencing was used to judge whether each TCR beta V gene segment behaved as functional or pseudogenic. Donor age, sex, ethnicity and CMV serostatus were compiled alongside the repertoire data. A later genetic analysis took genome-wide SNP genotypes for about three fifths of the roughly 700 donors and used that subset as a discovery cohort. Every repertoire in the discovery cohort had been generated on one and the same sequencing platform. Both class I and class II loci were covered by HLA typing, at four-digit resolution. The number of typed donors differed by locus: roughly 620-630 for A, B, C, DRB1 and DQB1; approximately 520 for DQA1; 600 to 610 for DPA1; and about 450 for DPB1. Because of strong linkage in the cohort, roughly five DR-DQ haplotypes were treated as single units for association and clustering. Among 350 to 400 genotyped donors of the cohort, an average of approximately 240,000 unique TCR beta nucleotide sequences were sequenced per donor, roughly 18% of them non-productive.

In total, roughly 670 healthy bone marrow donors made up the cohort. At the time of sampling, all cohort members were nominally healthy, though unrecorded immune exposures were likely present. The donor was CMV seropositive and was included in the group of around 300 seropositive cohort members. Every donor gave a peripheral blood sample, and the peripheral blood mononuclear cells from that sample were used for TCR beta sequencing. The Qiagen DNeasy Blood Extraction Kit was used to extract genomic DNA from the blood cell samples. Receptors were amplified or captured by the immunoSEQ multiplex PCR assay. For the multiplex PCR, a mixture combining 60 forward primers for TCR Vbeta segments and 13 reverse primers for TCR Jbeta segments was used. The CDR3 region of rearranged TCR beta genes was amplified from genomic DNA by a multiplex PCR assay. The amplified TCR beta libraries were sequenced on the Illumina HiSeq System as 87-base-pair reads. On the authors' methods: In a later analysis, roughly 80 million unique TCR beta chains were counted across the approximately 640 repertoires, and approximately 11 million of these chains were shared by at least two donors. To remove PCR and sequencing errors, raw reads were error-corrected and collapsed into unique sequences using a nearest-neighbor algorithm that merged closely related sequences. V, D and J gene segments were assigned by aligning CDR3 sequences to IMGT reference sequences. For a sequence to be retained, a match of at least six nucleotides to both a V gene segment and a J gene segment was required. A rearrangement was called productive if the CDR3 had no stop codons and remained in frame with V and J, and every other rearrangement was called non-productive. CDR3 was defined according to IMGT convention as the region running from the second conserved V-encoded cysteine to the conserved J-encoded phenylalanine. Sequences without an unambiguous match to a single V gene segment were excluded from the earlier analysis of 450 to 650 of the donors. In an earlier analysis of 587 of the donors, V segments were called functional above 56.7% productive rearrangements and were called segregating when the between-donor standard deviation exceeded 5%. A statistical classification framework was built to diagnose cytomegalovirus status from the catalog of TCR beta chain sequences. V and J gene assignment, in a later analysis, came from comparing TCR nucleotide sequences with IMGT/GENE-DB human TR gene sequences. Using the TCRdist pipeline, a later analysis assigned CDR3 sequences along with most-parsimonious VDJ recombination scenarios. In a later analysis, each TCR beta chain was defined by its CDR3 amino acid sequence together with its V-gene family, and reads without a unique V-gene family were excluded. To address suspected cross-contamination and a sequencing artifact, a later analysis removed roughly 640 highly shared, low-generation-probability nucleotide sequences. In a later analysis, a clonal expansion index for each public chain was calculated from normalized within-repertoire ranks of inferred template counts. Generation probabilities in a later analysis came from a VDJ recombination model fitted to out-of-frame rearrangements, and those results were checked against IGoR. A later analysis scored TCR-TCR, TCR-HLA and TCR-CMV co-occurrence with hypergeometric tests, applying a repertoire-size bias correction to TCR pairs. To estimate false discovery rates, a later analysis permuted the HLA or CMV assignments 20 times. A later analysis grouped co-occurring TCRs with DBSCAN, adding TCRdist sequence similarity when clustering within HLA-allele-positive subsets. Repertoires with fewer than 30,000 or more than 120,000 public chains, plus five repertoires with anomalous nucleotide sharing, were excluded from co-occurrence clustering. What TCRdb holds here is the immuneACCESS table cut down to in-frame rearrangements. Part of the clones is not present; checked against another copy, under half of the missing clones reflect an unresolved V gene, and the others are unexplained. The V and J calls and clone size were taken over from that table, and D and trimming were inferred from the DNA. This sample comprises some 110,000 clones, under 70% of them detected only once. Of the sample, approximately 9% is held by the ten largest clones.

Findings and caveats that apply to the study as a whole: Sequencing depth was assumed to be roughly uniform across donors in the presence/absence analyses, though that assumption may not hold. A group of highly shared sequence variants was considered likely to be a technical artifact of the sequencing pipeline. In a later analysis, several top co-occurrence clusters were reported to appear linked to parvovirus B19, influenza, CMV and Epstein-Barr virus. A total of fewer than 200 TCR beta chains were listed by the study as associated with cytomegalovirus. Because counts were too low, 15 or so rarely observed V segments, including chromosome 9 orphons, were excluded from the earlier analysis of about 500 of the donors. Correlated functional status among segregating V segments might reflect linkage disequilibrium, but an unknown experimental factor could not be ruled out. In vitro tests confirmed that three of the cytomegalovirus-associated TCR beta chains recognize cytomegalovirus antigens. The authors suggested that the approach could potentially be extended to other disease states and immunological phenotypes. When HLA alleles, especially DR and DQ, strongly co-occurred, TCR associations were difficult to assign to individual alleles. According to a later analysis, TCR association rates differed among HLA loci, with DRB1 alleles showing the most associated TCRs and HLA-C alleles showing the fewest. Immune exposure information for the cohort was limited to CMV serostatus. A later genetic analysis associated a missense DCLRE1C variant with V-gene and J-gene trimming of TCR beta chains, and an independent cohort replicated the association. In a later analysis, HLA-associated TCR beta chains were found to be more clonally expanded and to have lower generation probabilities than equally common non-associated chains. In a later analysis, most CMV-associated TCR beta chains were found to appear HLA-restricted, with HLA associations seemingly driven largely by CMV exposure. Specific HLA alleles were associated with 15,000 to 20,000 TCR beta sequences at a false discovery rate of 0.05 in a later analysis. A further reported finding was that TCR beta sequences accurately predicted the HLA-A and HLA-B alleles for most subjects in the first cohort. In an earlier analysis of more than 500 of the donors, most TCR beta V segments appeared in productive rearrangements about 90% or about 30% of the time, broadly matching IMGT annotations. Some IMGT-functional V segments, including TRBV6-2 and TRBV6-3, could not be distinguished by the 87-base-pair reads and were therefore excluded. In this cohort, only TCR beta chains were sequenced, and detectable features were limited by the absence of alpha or paired-chain data. In a later genetic analysis, fewer N-insertions in productive TCRs were reported among donors in an Asian-associated ancestry cluster than the roughly 700-donor mean. Because HLA typing was unavailable for some donors at each locus, only the typed subset was used in association tests. Cytomegalovirus status was reported to be diagnosed by the classifier with high specificity and sensitivity in both the original and validation cohorts. Across donors, most TCR sequences were observed very rarely, whereas some public TCRs were present in many individuals.

The sequenced sample was PBMCs. This clonotype was obtained from a man between 25 and 39 years old in good health and CMV-seropositive. The chain is assembled from TRBV18 and TRBJ1-2; TRBD1 is possibly the D segment (5 matching bases). Here the CDR3 is given as CASSPRQFYGYTF. The bases are TGTGCCAGCTCACCAAGACAGTTCTATGGCTACACCTTC.